Below, 5 T cell receptor beta chains from the same sample are listed, as sequenced in a study of CD8 T cells in ankylosing spondylitis. Study results and caveats: What appeared characteristic of ankylosing spondylitis blood was a TCR beta motif of eight highly homologous variants.

Their antigens are not known. One entry per CDR3 protein, called by TCRdb with MiXCR from the 5' RACE reads. This table has 500,000 to 550,000 distinct CDR3 sequences, roughly 13% appearing once. The specimen sequenced was blood, either unsorted or a sorted T cell fraction (not recorded which). The source is a male donor with ankylosing spondylitis.

This clonotype was counted ten times or more. The chain is built from TRBV20-1 and TRBJ2-3, with TRBD2 as a possible D gene (5 bases). With 6 bases removed from V and 0 bases from J, the gap between germline ends came to 13 bases. The V gene's germline CDR1 is DFQATT and CDR2 SNEGSKA (reference sequence). The CDR3 contains 14 residues. The CDR3 sequence: CSARGLSSTDTQYF. The CDR3 DNA sequence: TGCAGTGCGCGCGGACTCTCTAGCACAGATACGCAGTATTTT.

This clonotype was seen only a few times. The genes are TRBV7-9 and TRBJ1-2, with 8 bases that match TRBD1. Trimming removed 6 bases from V and 5 bases from J; junction bases left unmatched: 17. This CDR3 has 17 residues. Germline assignment: CDR1 SEHNR and CDR2 FQNEAQ (reference sequence). CDR3 residues: CASSFLSPHRGVYGYTF. CDR3 nucleotide sequence: TGTGCCAGCAGTTTCCTTTCCCCCCACAGGGGGGTGTATGGCTACACCTTC.

The chain combines TRBV9 with TRBJ2-5, with D hard to call. V lost 1 base, J lost 3 bases, and 10 bases lay in between. The CDR3 spans 14 residues. CDR1 and CDR2 (germline): SGDLS, YYNGEE. The CDR3, as DNA: TGTGCCAGCAGCGTATTCGTAGATGAAGAGACCCAGTACTTC. It translates to CASSVFVDEETQYF.

Many counts were recorded for this clonotype. The chain links TRBV12-3 or TRBV12-4 to TRBJ1-5; D is possibly TRBD1 (6 bases). The CDR3 has 13 amino acids. V lost 3 bases and J lost 5, with 8 bases in between. The CDR3 DNA follows: TGTGCCAGCAGTTTCAGGGGAGATCAGCCCCAGCATTTT. It encodes CASSFRGDQPQHF.

The chain carries TRBV6-1 and TRBJ2-3; maybe TRBD1 (6 bases). Per germline, CDR1 MNHNS and CDR2 SASEGT. Trimming removed 3 bases at V and 6 bases at J, with 16 bases between. The CDR3 sequence is 15 residues long. The CDR3 here is CASSETGLREDTQYF. CDR3 sequence (DNA): TGTGCCAGCAGTGAGACAGGCCTGAGAGAGGATACGCAGTATTTT.